This entry lists 21 T cell receptor beta chains sequenced from one sample in a study of blood T cell repertoires in COVID-19. Assay: immunoSEQ multiplex PCR; the TCRdb copy retains only in-frame clones and omits some. This sample carries around 170,000 clones, approximately 88% of them seen once, and the ten largest clones take less than 15%. The sequenced sample consisted of peripheral blood. Every receptor here comes from a young man with active or convalescent COVID-19.

The gene calls are TRBV11-2 and TRBJ1-2, with 9 bases lining up with TRBD1. J lost 8 bases, V lost 4 bases, and 11 bases had no gene match. The CDR3 extends over 15 amino acids. Germline V gene lookup returns CDR1 SGHAT and CDR2 FQNNGV. The CDR3 region is CASSSFPGQGYGYTF. CDR3 in DNA: TGTGCCAGCAGCTCATTTCCGGGACAGGGTTACGGCTACACCTTC.

This clone was detected only once. This chain connects TRBV2 to TRBJ1-4; D is perhaps TRBD1 (5 bases). Deletions cut 0 bases from V and 9 bases from J, with 8 bases between. CDR1 SNHLY and CDR2 FYNNEI come from the germline V gene. CDR3 length: 13 residues. This CDR3 reads CASSEARVQKLFF. The CDR3 nucleotides are TGTGCCAGCAGTGAAGCCAGGGTACAAAAACTGTTTTTT.

V gene TRBV7-6 combines with J gene TRBJ2-2, with 11 nucleotides matching TRBD1. The CDR3 covers 16 residues. CDR1 SGHVS and CDR2 FNYEAQ come from the germline V gene. With 5 bases clipped from V and 3 bases from J, the junction kept 5 bases outside the gene matches. The CDR3 DNA sequence: TGTGCCAGCAGCCCAAGGACAGGGGGCGACACCGGGGAGCTGTTTTTT. It specifies CASSPRTGGDTGELFF. Combining the CDR3 with reference TRBV7-6 and TRBJ2-2 gives the whole variable domain GAGVSQSPRYKVTKRGQDVALRCDPISGHVSLYWYRQALGQGPEFLTYFNYEAQQDKSGLPNDRFSAERPEGSISTLTIQRTEQRDSAMYRCASSPRTGGDTGELFFGEGSRLTVL.

This clone appeared a single time. The gene calls are TRBV27 and TRBJ1-5; TRBD1 agrees at 9 bases. The J segment lost 9 bases and the V segment lost 5 bases, leaving 11 bases of the junction unmatched. Germline-derived CDR1 and CDR2 are MNHEY and SMNVEV (reference sequence). CDR3 length: 15 amino acids. The CDR3 region is CASSPSRQGGTPQHF. The CDR3 nucleotides are TGTGCCAGCAGTCCCTCTCGACAGGGGGGTACGCCCCAGCATTTT.

The CDR3 loop reads CASSLGQADSGNTIYF. The CDR3 DNA follows: TGTGCCAGCTCACTTGGACAGGCCGACTCTGGAAACACCATATATTTT. V usage is TRBV18 and J usage is TRBJ1-3; 7 bases map to TRBD1. Germline V CDR1 and CDR2: KGHSH, LQKENI. V gave up 4 bases and J gave up 0 bases; unmatched junction bases: 6. The CDR3 loop spans 16 amino acids.

The rearrangement joins TRBV5-1 to TRBJ2-7, with D hard to call. The V end lost 0 bases, the J end lost 4 bases, and 20 bases lay between the germline ends. Germline values: CDR1 SGHRS, CDR2 YFSETQ. The CDR3 has 17 residues. In nucleotides, the CDR3 is TGCGCCAGCAGCTTGGTTATGCAGGATAGATACCGGTACGAGCAGTACTTC. Translated, it gives CASSLVMQDRYRYEQYF.

This clone appeared a single time. The chain uses TRBV28 and TRBJ2-1, with D possibly being TRBD1 (6 bases). Germline assignment: CDR1 MDHEN and CDR2 SYDVKM. V shed 4 bases and J shed 5 bases, with 12 bases lying between them. The CDR3 spans 14 residues. The CDR3 DNA reads TGTGCCAGCAGTTCAAGGACAGCTCACAATGAGCAGTTCTTC. Protein: CASSSRTAHNEQFF.

The chain employs TRBV19 and TRBJ1-4; no reliable D call. This CDR3 spans 16 amino acids. Looked up from germline, CDR1 is LNHDA and CDR2 is SQIVND (reference sequence). Trimming stripped 5 bases from V and 12 bases from J, with 25 bases between. Here the CDR3 DNA reads TGTGCCAGTAGTCAATACAGCAATCAATACCCTTGGGAACTGTTTTTT. Translating it yields CASSQYSNQYPWELFF.

The rearrangement links TRBV27 to TRBJ1-1; TRBD1 might be the D (5 bases). Trimming removed 4 bases at V and 7 bases at J, with 19 bases between. Germline CDR1 MNHEY, CDR2 SMNVEV (reference sequence). The CDR3 consists of 15 residues. The DNA for the CDR3 is TGTGCCAGCAGTTCCCTCGTGGCCAGGAGGGGTGAAGCTTTCTTT. This sequence encodes CASSSLVARRGEAFF.

The chain has TRBV10-3 and TRBJ2-5; TRBD2 agrees at 7 bases. Germline V lookup: CDR1 ENHRY, CDR2 SYGVKD. V gave up 4 bases and J gave up 1 base; unmatched junction bases: 0. This CDR3 comprises 13 residues. The CDR3 is CAISGGGQETQYF. Written as DNA, the CDR3 is TGTGCCATCAGTGGGGGGGGCCAAGAGACCCAGTACTTC.

The rearrangement uses TRBV6-5 and TRBJ1-2; TRBD1 might be the D (6 bases). Germline V lookup: CDR1 MNHEY, CDR2 SVGAGI. This CDR3 comprises 14 residues. V lost 0 bases and J lost 2, with 7 bases in between. CDR3 amino acids: CASSYSRGNYGYTF. CDR3 in DNA: TGTGCCAGCAGTTACTCGAGGGGGAACTATGGCTACACCTTC.

This chain uses TRBV12-3 or TRBV12-4 with TRBJ2-1; 8 bases line up with TRBD1. The CDR3 length is 13 residues. V trimming: 7 bases; J trimming: 6 bases; junction bases outside the gene matches: 5. The DNA of the CDR3 is TGTGCCAGCATCGCAGACAGGGGCAATGAGCAGTTCTTC. It encodes CASIADRGNEQFF.

V usage is TRBV6-5 and J usage is TRBJ1-6, with D hard to call. The germline V gene has CDR1 MNHEY and CDR2 SVGAGI. This CDR3 is built from 15 residues. Trimming shortened V by 6 bases and J by 5 bases, and 14 bases separated the two germline ends. In DNA, the CDR3 is TGTGCCAGCAGCCGACTAGTGGGGAATAATTCACCCCTCCACTTT. Its protein is CASSRLVGNNSPLHF.

This sequence joins TRBV7-2 and TRBJ2-7, with 10 bases fitting TRBD2. CDR1 is SGHTA, CDR2 FQGNSA, per germline. J was trimmed by 2 bases and V by 2 bases; bases with no gene match: 3. This CDR3 is 15 amino acids long. The CDR3 DNA is TGTGCCAGCAGCTTAAGAGGACTAGCGGCCTACGAGCAGTACTTC. It yields the protein CASSLRGLAAYEQYF.

The chain links TRBV5-6 to TRBJ2-1; 7 nucleotides align to TRBD1. The CDR3 length is 16 residues. CDR1 and CDR2 (germline): SGHDT, YYEEEE. J was trimmed by 4 bases and V by 1 base; bases with no gene match: 8. The CDR3 DNA follows: TGTGCCAGCAGCTTGTTTGACCAGGGGGTTTACAATGAGCAGTTCTTC. The encoded protein is CASSLFDQGVYNEQFF. Full variable domain (rest looked up from reference TRBV5-6 and TRBJ2-1): DAGVTQSPTHLIKTRGQQVTLRCSPKSGHDTVSWYQQALGQGPQFIFQYYEEEERQRGNFPDRFSGHQFPNYSSELNVNALLLGDSALYLCASSLFDQGVYNEQFFGPGTRLTVL.

The chain couples TRBV11-1 to TRBJ2-7; 7 nucleotides agree with TRBD2. The CDR3 runs to 14 residues. The V gene's germline CDR1 is SGHAT and CDR2 FQDESV (reference sequence). The ends lost 4 bases at V and 1 base at J; junction bases unmatched: 4. The CDR3 sequence: CASSSGTTSYEQYF. CDR3 nucleotides: TGTGCCAGCAGCTCCGGGACTACATCCTACGAGCAGTACTTC.

The J gene is TRBJ2-5, the V gene TRBV7-3; D may be TRBD2 (6 bases). Trimming shortened V by 6 bases and J by 2 bases, and 10 bases separated the two germline ends. From germline, CDR1 is SGHTA and CDR2 FQGTGA. The CDR3 is made up of 13 amino acids. The CDR3 coding sequence is TGTGCCAGCAGTACGGCGGGGCAAGAGACCCAGTACTTC. Encoded protein: CASSTAGQETQYF.

This chain links TRBV15 with TRBJ2-5, with 8 bases lining up with TRBD1. V lost 7 bases and J lost 1; bases outside the gene matches: 5. This CDR3 is 14 amino acids long. Germline assignment: CDR1 LNHNV and CDR2 YYDKDF (reference sequence). CDR3 region: CATNGQGPQETQYF. The CDR3 DNA follows: TGTGCCACCAACGGACAGGGCCCCCAAGAGACCCAGTACTTC.

This chain connects TRBV12-5 to TRBJ1-2, with TRBD1 matching 8 bases. Germline trimming cut 3 bases from V and 0 bases from J; bases unmatched to any gene: 9. CDR3 length: 17 residues. Germline V gives CDR1 LGHNT, CDR2 FRNRAP. The CDR3 loop reads CASGFGTPGGSNYGYTF. The CDR3 DNA follows: TGTGCTAGTGGTTTTGGGACTCCAGGGGGCTCTAACTATGGCTACACCTTC.

This clone has a single count. The chain uses TRBV3-1 (or the pseudogene TRBV3-2) and TRBJ2-3, with D perhaps TRBD2 (5 bases). V lost 0 bases and J 6 bases, leaving 10 bases between the germline ends. This CDR3 comprises 14 residues. Germline V lookup: CDR1 LGHDT, CDR2 YNNKEL (reference sequence). CDR3 sequence: CASSQDTSSDTQYF. Written as DNA, the CDR3 is TGTGCCAGCAGCCAAGATACTAGTTCGGATACGCAGTATTTT.

This clone is a singleton in its sample. The chain joins TRBV7-2 to TRBJ1-6; 8 bases agree with TRBD1. CDR3 length equals 16 residues. The junction had 8 bases not matched to a gene; V was cut back by 0 bases and J by 10 bases. Germline CDR1 reads SGHTA; CDR2 reads FQGNSA. In DNA form, the CDR3 reads TGTGCCAGCAGCTTAGCGAGGGCAGGGGGCAGGTCACCCCTCCACTTT. This gives the protein CASSLARAGGRSPLHF.